Below are 31 T cell receptor beta chains sequenced from a single sample in a study of blood T cell repertoires in COVID-19. TCRdb's table, derived via immunoSEQ multiplex PCR, lists solely in-frame clones and lacks some. Of roughly 140,000 clones in the sample, 84% were seen once. Sequences were obtained from peripheral blood. These receptors were collected from a human donor in a cohort sampled during active COVID-19.

The chain combines TRBV2 with TRBJ1-1, with 7 bases identical to TRBD1. The V segment lost 5 bases and the J segment 1 base; nucleotides outside the gene matches: 4. This CDR3 has 14 amino acids. CDR1 and CDR2 (germline): SNHLY, FYNNEI. CDR3 DNA: TGTGCCAGCAGTCGGACAGGATGGAACACTGAAGCTTTCTTT. As protein: CASSRTGWNTEAFF.

This rearrangement joins TRBV11-2 to TRBJ2-7; D uncertain. Between the trimmed V and J ends, which lost 5 bases and 3 bases, there was a span of 8 bases. The CDR3 is 12 amino acids. CDR1 is SGHAT and CDR2 is FQNNGV in the germline V gene. DNA for the CDR3: TGTGCCAGCAGCCTCGACATCTACGAGCAGTACTTC. Its translation: CASSLDIYEQYF.

The chain carries TRBV7-2 and TRBJ1-1; D unresolved. The CDR3 runs to 16 residues. CDR1 is SGHTA, CDR2 FQGNSA, per germline. V dropped 0 bases and J dropped 0 bases, with 11 bases sitting between them. CDR3 DNA sequence: TGTGCCAGCAGCTTAGCGGGAGACTTACTGAACACTGAAGCTTTCTTT. This translates into CASSLAGDLLNTEAFF.

The J gene is TRBJ2-7, the V gene TRBV5-1, with 9 nucleotides matching TRBD1. The CDR3 has 15 residues. Germline V gives CDR1 SGHRS, CDR2 YFSETQ. V was clipped by 0 bases and J by 1 base; unmatched bases: 2. CDR3 amino acids: CASSLAGTGSYEQYF. In DNA, the CDR3 is TGCGCCAGCAGCTTGGCCGGGACAGGGTCCTACGAGCAGTACTTC.

This clone was seen a few times. This rearrangement joins TRBV5-1 to TRBJ2-6, with 9 bases matching TRBD1. Germline CDR1 SGHRS, CDR2 YFSETQ. Losses at the gene ends were 9 bases for V and 0 bases for J; bases not matched to a gene: 13. The CDR3 runs 18 residues. CDR3 amino acids: CATRNLGQGYSGANVLTF. The CDR3 nucleotides read TGCGCCACCAGAAATCTTGGACAGGGGTACTCTGGGGCCAACGTCCTGACTTTC.

This clone was found once. The rearrangement links TRBV6-4 to TRBJ2-2, with 13 nucleotides matching TRBD2. This CDR3 region has 18 residues. Germline V gene lookup returns CDR1 MRHNA and CDR2 SNTAGT. Germline trimming cut 5 bases from V and 1 base from J; bases unmatched to any gene: 7. Here the CDR3 DNA reads TGTGCCAGCAGTCCCACTAGCGGGGGGGCGTGGAACACCGGGGAGCTGTTTTTT. Amino acid sequence: CASSPTSGGAWNTGELFF.

Of note for this clone: An end of the junction does not agree with germline; a read error may underlie this. This chain connects TRBV7-6 to TRBJ2-1; no definite D call. The CDR3 extends over 15 amino acids. The V gene's germline CDR1 is SGHVS and CDR2 FNYEAQ. This chain's CDR3 is CANSTTSLGGGEQFF. CDR3 sequence (DNA): TGTGCCAACAGCACGACGAGTCTAGGTGGCGGTGAGCAGTTCTTC.

The chain carries TRBV10-3 and TRBJ1-1; possibly TRBD1 for D (6 bases). The CDR3 is 15 residues long. Trimming took 2 bases from V and 1 from J, leaving 11 bases between them. Per the germline V gene, CDR1 is ENHRY and CDR2 is SYGVKD. CDR3 in DNA: TGTGCCATCAGTGAGCCCTTCAGGGGGAACACTGAAGCTTTCTTT. It codes for CAISEPFRGNTEAFF.

The genes are TRBV2 and TRBJ1-6, with D uncertain. The ends were cut back, 2 bases at V and 6 bases at J, with 8 bases in the middle. The CDR3 runs to 14 residues. Germline V CDR1 and CDR2: SNHLY, FYNNEI. The CDR3 sequence is CASSERHGNSPLHF. In nucleotides, the CDR3 is TGTGCCAGCAGTGAACGACACGGTAATTCACCCCTCCACTTT.

The rearrangement uses TRBV7-3 and TRBJ1-2; a weak D match, TRBD1 (5 bases). Germline V gene sequence: CDR1 SGHTA, CDR2 FQGTGA. The CDR3 runs to 15 residues. V dropped 5 bases and J dropped 3 bases, with 16 bases sitting between them. CDR3 DNA sequence: TGTGCCAGCAGCCAGGCCGGGGGACTCGACTATGGCTACACCTTC. As protein: CASSQAGGLDYGYTF.

This clone has a single count. V and J are TRBV3-1 (or the pseudogene TRBV3-2) and TRBJ1-2; no clear D gene. This CDR3 has 13 residues. Germline lookup yields CDR1 LGHDT and CDR2 YNNKEL (reference sequence). The V gene lost 3 bases and the J gene lost 5 bases, with 10 bases spanning the gap. CDR3 sequence reads: CASSHRRTYGYTF. For the CDR3, the DNA is TGTGCCAGCAGCCACCGGAGAACGTATGGCTACACCTTC.

This rearrangement joins TRBV19 to TRBJ2-5; D perhaps matches TRBD1 (5 bases). V dropped 5 bases and J dropped 1 base, with 11 bases sitting between them. Germline V gene data show CDR1 as LNHDA and CDR2 as SQIVND (reference sequence). This CDR3 is built from 14 residues. The CDR3 is CASSLRQTQETQYF. CDR3 bases: TGTGCCAGTAGTCTACGACAGACCCAAGAGACCCAGTACTTC.

The chain links TRBV19 to TRBJ1-3, with D possibly TRBD1 on 5 matching bases. The CDR3 runs to 14 residues. With 5 bases removed from V and 3 bases from J, the gap between germline ends came to 11 bases. CDR1 and CDR2 (germline): LNHDA, SQIVND (reference sequence). The CDR3 region is CASSLRRVGNTIYF. CDR3 DNA sequence: TGTGCCAGTAGTCTTCGCAGGGTTGGAAACACCATATATTTT.

The rearrangement links TRBV7-2 to TRBJ2-5; D remains unclear. Trimming removed 5 bases from V and 1 base from J, with 2 bases in between. The germline gives CDR1 SGHTA, CDR2 FQGNSA. The CDR3 loop spans 11 amino acids. CDR3 region: CASSLQETQYF. CDR3 coding DNA: TGTGCCAGCAGCCTCCAAGAGACCCAGTACTTC. Drawing the rest from reference TRBV7-2 and TRBJ2-5, the complete variable domain is GAGVSQSPSNKVTEKGKDVELRCDPISGHTALYWYRQSLGQGLEFLIYFQGNSAPDKSGLPSDRFSAERTGGSVSTLTIQRTQQEDSAVYLCASSLQETQYFGPGTRLLVL.

V gene TRBV19 combines with J gene TRBJ1-1; D not resolved. Trimming removed 5 bases from V and 4 bases from J, with 8 bases in between. The CDR3 is made up of 12 amino acids. Per germline, CDR1 LNHDA and CDR2 SQIVND (reference sequence). DNA of the CDR3: TGTGCCAGTAGTTCGGTTAGCACTGAAGCTTTCTTT. The encoded protein is CASSSVSTEAFF.

The rearrangement links TRBV6-2 or TRBV6-3 to TRBJ2-2, with 10 bases identical to TRBD2. The germline gives CDR1 MNHEY, CDR2 SVGEGT. The CDR3 consists of 19 residues. With 6 bases clipped from V and 4 bases from J, the junction kept 17 bases outside the gene matches. The CDR3 DNA follows: TGTGCCAGCAGCGAGTACCCTCCGTCTAGCGGGGGAGGCACCGGGGAGCTGTTTTTT. This gives the protein CASSEYPPSSGGGTGELFF.

The V and J genes are TRBV5-6 and TRBJ1-1; no clear D. V lost 4 bases, J lost 0 bases, and 10 bases lay in between. Germline V gene lookup returns CDR1 SGHDT and CDR2 YYEEEE. CDR3 length: 14 amino acids. CDR3 bases: TGTGCCAGCAGCCCTGTACAGCTGAACACTGAAGCTTTCTTT. This translates into CASSPVQLNTEAFF.

The genes are TRBV4-3 and TRBJ2-2; tentatively, D is TRBD1 (6 bases). V dropped 6 bases and J dropped 8 bases, with 13 bases sitting between them. The CDR3 sequence is 13 residues long. Germline CDR1 reads LGHNA; CDR2 reads YSLEER. The CDR3 spells CASSRDIQGELFF. The CDR3 region has the DNA TGCGCCAGCAGTCGGGACATCCAAGGGGAGCTGTTTTTT.

V gene TRBV28 combines with J gene TRBJ1-2; 7 bases are a match to TRBD1. J lost 0 bases, V lost 8 bases, and 12 bases had no gene match. The CDR3 consists of 16 residues. Germline CDR1 reads MDHEN; CDR2 reads SYDVKM. The CDR3 DNA sequence: TGTGCCAGCGGAAGGAGGGGAACAGGGGCTAACTATGGCTACACCTTC. Its translation: CASGRRGTGANYGYTF.

The chain carries TRBV29-1 and TRBJ2-1, with 9 bases lining up with TRBD2. J lost 1 base, V lost 3 bases, and 1 base had no gene match. This CDR3 is built from 14 residues. Germline CDR1 reads SQVTM; CDR2 reads ANQGSEA. In DNA form, the CDR3 reads TGCAGCGTTGAGCGGGAGGGGTCCTACAATGAGCAGTTCTTC. This encodes CSVEREGSYNEQFF.

This chain links TRBV11-2 with TRBJ2-3; D unclear. Trimming took 0 bases from V and 2 from J, leaving 15 bases between them. CDR1 and CDR2 (germline): SGHAT, FQNNGV. This CDR3 is built from 17 residues. The CDR3 DNA reads TGTGCCAGCAGCTTAGAGGCCTCGAACCACCCCACAGATACGCAGTATTTT. It translates to CASSLEASNHPTDTQYF.

A single count supports this clone. The gene calls are TRBV24-1 and TRBJ1-2, with 11 bases aligning to TRBD1. In germline, CDR1 is KGHDR, CDR2 SFDVKD. V shed 1 base and J 4 bases; nucleotides not matched to a gene: 4. The CDR3 totals 16 residues. The CDR3 region is CATSDFGTGGIYGYTF. The CDR3 DNA is TGTGCCACCAGTGATTTCGGGACAGGGGGAATCTATGGCTACACCTTC.

The chain carries TRBV3-1 (or the pseudogene TRBV3-2) and TRBJ2-1, with 12 bases that match TRBD1. The CDR3 is 17 residues long. With 3 bases clipped from V and 1 base from J, the junction kept 4 bases outside the gene matches. Per the germline V gene, CDR1 is LGHDT and CDR2 is YNNKEL (reference sequence). CDR3 region: CASSQGTGGISYNEQFF. In nucleotides, the CDR3 is TGTGCCAGCAGCCAGGGGACAGGGGGCATATCCTACAATGAGCAGTTCTTC.

The chain recombines TRBV9 with TRBJ2-3, with TRBD2 matching 8 bases. Per the germline V gene, CDR1 is SGDLS and CDR2 is YYNGEE. The CDR3 spans 15 residues. The junction had 3 bases not matched to a gene; V was cut back by 0 bases and J by 3 bases. Here the CDR3 DNA reads TGTGCCAGCAGCGTAGTCCCTAGCGGGACAGATACGCAGTATTTT. As protein: CASSVVPSGTDTQYF.

V gene TRBV5-4 combines with J gene TRBJ1-1; no clear D gene. Trimming cost V 3 bases and J 1 base, with 13 bases left between them. The length of the CDR3 is 15 residues. The germline gives CDR1 SGHNT, CDR2 YYREEE (reference sequence). As DNA, the CDR3 is TGTGCCAGCAGCTCTCCCGAGGCGGGGAACACTGAAGCTTTCTTT. Amino acids: CASSSPEAGNTEAFF.

As DNA, the CDR3 is TGTGCCAGCAGCCAAGGGAGCAAAGGTTTTAATGAAAAACTGTTTTTT. It translates to CASSQGSKGFNEKLFF. V and J are TRBV7-8 and TRBJ1-4; the D is unclear. With 5 bases removed from V and 4 bases from J, the gap between germline ends came to 17 bases. The CDR3 has 16 amino acids. Germline V CDR1 and CDR2: SGHVS, FQNEAQ.

This clone was counted a few times. The V and J genes are TRBV4-3 and TRBJ2-3; 10 bases line up with TRBD2. The germline V gene has CDR1 LGHNA and CDR2 YSLEER. The V segment lost 2 bases and the J segment 0 bases; nucleotides outside the gene matches: 8. This CDR3 spans 18 amino acids. The chain's CDR3 is CASSQRESGGGSTDTQYF. DNA of the CDR3: TGCGCCAGCAGCCAACGGGAAAGCGGGGGGGGAAGCACAGATACGCAGTATTTT.

The count of this clone is one. The chain couples TRBV2 to TRBJ1-5; TRBD1 might be the D (6 bases). CDR1 and CDR2 (germline): SNHLY, FYNNEI. The CDR3 extends over 14 amino acids. V gave up 5 bases and J gave up 3 bases, with 11 bases separating them. CDR3 loop: CASSRGGNNQPQHF. The CDR3 DNA is TGTGCCAGCAGTAGGGGGGGCAACAATCAGCCCCAGCATTTT.

This chain joins TRBV4-2 and TRBJ2-3; the match to TRBD2 covers 12 bases. The length of the CDR3 is 16 residues. V was pared by 3 bases and J by 3 bases, with 4 bases of the junction left unmatched. Germline CDR1 reads LGHNA; CDR2 reads YNFKEQ. DNA for the CDR3: TGTGCCAGCAGCCACCACGGACTAGCGGGGACAGATACGCAGTATTTT. Translating gives CASSHHGLAGTDTQYF.

The chain uses TRBV12-3 or TRBV12-4 and TRBJ2-4; maybe TRBD1 (5 bases). The CDR3 length is 13 residues. The ends were cut back, 3 bases at V and 8 bases at J, with 11 bases in the middle. This CDR3 reads CASSLVGADIQYF. The CDR3, as DNA: TGTGCCAGCAGTTTGGTAGGGGCGGACATTCAGTACTTC.

The chain is built from TRBV18 and TRBJ1-4; D may be TRBD1 (5 bases). CDR1 and CDR2 from the germline V gene are KGHSH and LQKENI. CDR3 size: 14 residues. The V end was cut by 3 bases, the J end by 8 bases, with 13 bases between. CDR3 DNA sequence: TGTGCCAGCTCACCGGCAGGGAGGCTCGAAAAACTGTTTTTT. Its protein product is CASSPAGRLEKLFF.